The rows below give T cell receptor beta chains drawn from one sample of a study of T cells in Graves' hyperthyroidism and ophthalmopathy. Each CDR3 protein gets one entry after TCRdb re-called the multiplex PCR reads with MiXCR. The table records about 570,000 distinct CDR3 sequences, around 15% of them present only once. Sequences were obtained from blood. The receptors were gathered from a woman in her thirties or forties with Graves' hyperthyroidism. CDR3s include the opening cysteine and the closing phenylalanine or tryptophan. Each record gives: J gene, V gene, D gene, clone size, CDR3 DNA, CDR3 protein. The D gene is left open where the match is weak. Expanded clones get a size class; other rows say once, few or many, or leave the size out.

TRBJ2-7 TRBV6-1 NA many TGTGCCAGCAGAGAAACAGCGGGCTCCTACGAGCAGTACTTC CASRETAGSYEQYF
TRBJ1-2 TRBV30 NA many TGTGCCTGGACAGGGGATAACTATGGCTACACCTTC CAWTGDNYGYTF
TRBJ2-2 TRBV7-2 NA NA TGTGCCAGCAGCTTTACAGGGATCGCCGGGGAGCTGTTTTTT CASSFTGIAGELFF
TRBJ1-2 TRBV9 NA NA TGTGCCAGCAGCGTACAGGGAGTGCCTAACTATGGCTACACCTTC CASSVQGVPNYGYTF
TRBJ2-5 TRBV28 NA many TGTGCCAGCAGCGCTAAGGGGGAGACCCAGTACTTC CASSAKGETQYF
TRBJ1-5 TRBV7-8 NA NA TGTGCCAGCAGCTTAGGCTACGGGGGAAACGATCAGCCCCAGCATTTT CASSLGYGGNDQPQHF
TRBJ2-5 TRBV7-9 TRBD2 many TGTGCCAGCAGCTTAGGTGTTAGCGGGAGACAAGAGACCCAGTACTTC CASSLGVSGRQETQYF
TRBJ1-2 TRBV6-5 NA many TGTGCCAGCAGTTACGGGCAGCAAGCTAACTATGGCTACACCTTC CASSYGQQANYGYTF
TRBJ2-7 TRBV28 NA many TGTGCCAGCAACGACGTGCGGGAGCAGTACTTC CASNDVREQYF
TRBJ2-3 TRBV4-2 TRBD2 many TGTGCCAGCAGCCACGAAGCCGCCGGGACTAGCGAGCGCACAGATACGCAGTATTTT CASSHEAAGTSERTDTQYF
TRBJ2-2 TRBV2 NA many TGTGCCAGCAGTGAGTTTCAGGGGAGGGAGCTGTTTTTT CASSEFQGRELFF
TRBJ2-3 TRBV3-1 NA many TGTGCCAGCAGCCACTCCGAACTAGCCTTCCTGAATACGCAGTATTTT CASSHSELAFLNTQYF
TRBJ1-2 TRBV3-1 TRBD1 many TGTGCCAGCTCCCAAGGACAGGATTATGGCTACACCTTC CASSQGQDYGYTF
TRBJ2-3 TRBV3-1 NA many TGTGCCAGCAGCCAAGGGGGGGACACAGATACGCAGTATTTT CASSQGGDTDTQYF